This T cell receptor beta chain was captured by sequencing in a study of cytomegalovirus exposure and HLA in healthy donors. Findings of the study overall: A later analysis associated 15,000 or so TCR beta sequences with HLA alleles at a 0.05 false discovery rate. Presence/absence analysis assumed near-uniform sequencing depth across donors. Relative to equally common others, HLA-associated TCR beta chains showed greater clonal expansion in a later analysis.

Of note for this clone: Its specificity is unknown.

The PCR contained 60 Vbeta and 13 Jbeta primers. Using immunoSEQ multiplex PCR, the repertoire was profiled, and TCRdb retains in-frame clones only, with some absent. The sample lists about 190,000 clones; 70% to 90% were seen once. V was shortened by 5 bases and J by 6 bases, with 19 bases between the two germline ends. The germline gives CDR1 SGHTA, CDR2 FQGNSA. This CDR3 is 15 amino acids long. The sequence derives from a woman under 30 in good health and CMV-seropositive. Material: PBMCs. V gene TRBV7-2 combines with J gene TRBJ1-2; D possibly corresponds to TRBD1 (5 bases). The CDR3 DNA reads TGTGCCAGCAGCAAAGGCGGGACGGACGTCCATGGCTACACCTTC. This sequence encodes CASSKGGTDVHGYTF.